The following is a TCR beta chain sequence with its context. Its antigen is as yet unknown. This sample stems from a study of shared clonotypes between healthy human individuals. Study results and limitations: Clonotype sharing among donors, it was expected, would be affected by sequencing depth.

Method: immunoSEQ multiplex PCR; TCRdb's copy keeps in-frame clones and lacks some. The table lists around 1.1 million clones, around 78% of them singletons. Donors were healthy HIV-negative adults without recently reported acute infections or vaccinations. The CDR3 sequence is 13 residues long. Germline loops: CDR1 SGHTA, CDR2 FQGNSA. Trimming removed 6 bases from V and 8 bases from J; junction bases left unmatched: 5. The sample taken for sequencing was memory CD4+ T cells from PBMCs. Subset defined: CD45RA-negative fraction. The chain recombines TRBV7-2 with TRBJ1-4; 8 positions agree with TRBD1. This TCR was recovered from a man younger than 35 in good health. Some clones in this sample may be carry-over from other donors' samples. The CDR3 region is CASRRQGREKLFF. CDR3 nucleotide sequence: TGTGCCAGCAGACGACAGGGGAGGGAAAAACTGTTTTTT.